This TCR beta chain appears in the sequencing data of a study of cytomegalovirus exposure and HLA in healthy donors. This CDR3 is 14 amino acids long. The germline CDR1 and CDR2 sequences are MNHEY and SVGAGI. V was cut by 0 bases and J by 9 bases, with 15 bases left in between. The primer mix had 60 Vbeta and 13 Jbeta primers. In the original analysis: Later, tens of millions of unique TCR beta chains were counted in an analysis, and approximately 9.9 million of them were shared. Sequencing was performed with immunoSEQ multiplex PCR; in TCRdb, only in-frame clones are kept and a portion is missing. V and J calls and clone size are copied from that table; D and trimming were computed from the DNA. The sample yields some 130,000 clones, approximately 80% seen once.

The sample taken for sequencing was PBMCs. This TCR was sampled from a man aged 40-55 years in good health and CMV-seronegative. J is TRBJ2-7 and V is TRBV6-5, with D unclear. This CDR3 reads CASSYSIGTTPQYF. For the CDR3, the DNA is TGTGCCAGCAGTTACTCGATAGGAACTACCCCGCAGTACTTC.